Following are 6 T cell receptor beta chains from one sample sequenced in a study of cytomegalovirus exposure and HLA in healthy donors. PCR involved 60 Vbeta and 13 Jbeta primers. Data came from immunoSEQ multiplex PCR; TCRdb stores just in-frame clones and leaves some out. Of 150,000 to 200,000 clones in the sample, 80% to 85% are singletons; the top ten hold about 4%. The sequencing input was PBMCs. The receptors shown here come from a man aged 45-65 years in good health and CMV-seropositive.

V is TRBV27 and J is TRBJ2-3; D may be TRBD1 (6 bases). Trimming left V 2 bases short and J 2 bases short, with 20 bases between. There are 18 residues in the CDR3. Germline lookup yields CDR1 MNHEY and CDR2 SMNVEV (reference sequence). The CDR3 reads CASSLRGYGRSPTDTQYF. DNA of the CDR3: TGTGCCAGCAGTTTAAGGGGGTATGGGCGGAGCCCCACAGATACGCAGTATTTT.

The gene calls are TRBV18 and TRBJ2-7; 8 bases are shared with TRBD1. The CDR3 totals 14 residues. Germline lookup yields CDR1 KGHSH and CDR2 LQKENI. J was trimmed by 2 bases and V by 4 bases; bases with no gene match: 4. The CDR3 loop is CASSRADRAYEQYF. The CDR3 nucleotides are TGTGCCAGCTCACGAGCGGACAGGGCCTACGAGCAGTACTTC.

CDR3 DNA sequence: TGTGCCAGCAGTCCCCGGAGTAATGAGCAGTTCTTC. Amino acid sequence: CASSPRSNEQFF. The chain links TRBV27 to TRBJ2-1; D remains ambiguous. Trimming stripped 5 bases from V and 7 bases from J, with 9 bases between. The CDR3 totals 12 residues. Germline CDR1 MNHEY, CDR2 SMNVEV (reference sequence).

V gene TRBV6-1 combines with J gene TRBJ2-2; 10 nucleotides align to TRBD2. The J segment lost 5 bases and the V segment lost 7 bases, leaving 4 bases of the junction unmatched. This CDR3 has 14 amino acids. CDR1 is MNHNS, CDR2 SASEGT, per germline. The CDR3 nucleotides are TGTGCCAGCAACAGAGCGGGAGGGACCGGGGAGCTGTTTTTT. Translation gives CASNRAGGTGELFF.

CDR3 region: CASSLDRGSEAFF. In DNA form, the CDR3 reads TGTGCCAGCAGCTTGGACAGGGGGTCTGAAGCTTTCTTT. The chain joins TRBV5-8 to TRBJ1-1; TRBD1 matches 8 bases. V shed 0 bases and J 6 bases; nucleotides not matched to a gene: 1. CDR1 SGHTS and CDR2 YDEGEE come from the germline V gene. The CDR3 contains 13 residues.

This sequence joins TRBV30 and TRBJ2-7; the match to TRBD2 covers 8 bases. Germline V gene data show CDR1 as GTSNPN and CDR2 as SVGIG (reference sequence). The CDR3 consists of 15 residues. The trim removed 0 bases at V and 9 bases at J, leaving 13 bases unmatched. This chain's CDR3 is CAWSVPGRGAHGQYF. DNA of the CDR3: TGTGCCTGGAGTGTACCAGGGCGGGGGGCACACGGGCAGTACTTC.